Sequencing of this T cell receptor (beta chain) was carried out in a study of T-cell memory formation after mild COVID-19. The study, taken as a whole, reports: The pre-infection memory compartment contained some responding clones, suggesting cross-reactive memory joined.

In the case of this clonotype: The antigen is not known.

TCRdb called the 5' RACE reads again in MiXCR, with one record for every CDR3 protein. Seen here are about 88,000 distinct CDR3 sequences, roughly 23% observed once, and the top ten hold approximately 45%. The CDR3 consists of 12 residues. Germline V gene lookup returns CDR1 SGHKS and CDR2 YYEKEE (reference sequence). Trimming cost V 5 bases and J 8 bases, with 13 bases left between them. The sequence came from a man between 18 and 35 years old who had mild COVID-19 (a few samples of this study predate the infection). Cell type and time point are not known. Sequencing was done on a sample of PBMCs or a T cell subset sorted from them (not recorded which). The chain joins TRBV5-5 to TRBJ1-2, with D possibly matching TRBD1 (5 bases). For the CDR3, the DNA is TGTGCCAGCAGACGGAGGGGAAAGGGCTACACCTTC. This gives the protein CASRRRGKGYTF.